Reported below is one TCR beta chain. This entry is derived from a study of blood T cell repertoires in COVID-19. Study summary: Samples came from the United States, Italy and Spain, spanning acute and convalescent COVID-19. The cDNA or gDNA used as material had been derived from T cells, B-cell-depleted T cells, or PBMCs.

V trimming: 0 bases; J trimming: 4 bases; junction bases outside the gene matches: 8. Germline V CDR1 and CDR2: SGHAT, FQNNGV. The CDR3 is made up of 16 amino acids. Original analysis: Cell counts per sample came from amplifying reference gene primers. The protocol was immunoSEQ multiplex PCR, while the TCRdb copy is restricted to in-frame clones and leaves out a portion. Clone size and the V and J calls come from that table; the DNA yielded D and trimming. This sample has over 300,000 clones, with roughly 90% found just once. The sequencing input was peripheral blood. The chain links TRBV11-2 to TRBJ2-5; 7 bases are a match to TRBD2. The sequence was obtained from a man aged 18 to 29 who had recovered from COVID-19. The CDR3 coding sequence is TGTGCCAGCAGCTTAGAGGGGGGAGGGGCGGGAGAGACCCAGTACTTC. This encodes CASSLEGGGAGETQYF.